This passage covers 28 T cell receptor beta chains from one sample sequenced in a study of blood T cells in healthy people across ages. Through a sample-barcoded 5' primer and a J-beta primer mix, a second PCR was run for about 6 to 11 cycles. TCRdb itself ran the 5' RACE reads through MiXCR, one entry per CDR3 protein. The sample carries about 780,000 distinct CDR3 sequences, 35% to 60% recorded once. The material sequenced was blood. The receptors were sampled from a man older than 75 in good health.

This clonotype was seen repeatedly, ten times or more. V gene TRBV4-2 combines with J gene TRBJ2-5, with D possibly being TRBD2 (6 bases). Per germline, CDR1 LGHNA and CDR2 YNFKEQ. Deletions cut 1 base from V and 5 bases from J, with 17 bases between. This CDR3 spans 16 amino acids. CDR3 loop: CASSQVGGPHSETQYF. DNA for the CDR3: TGTGCCAGCAGCCAAGTTGGAGGGCCACATTCCGAGACCCAGTACTTC.

V and J are TRBV20-1 and TRBJ2-1; TRBD2 matches at 12 bases. The trim removed 6 bases at V and 2 bases at J, leaving 5 bases unmatched. Germline V CDR1 and CDR2: DFQATT, SNEGSKA (reference sequence). The CDR3 length is 15 residues. The DNA for the CDR3 is TGCAGTGCGGAGGGACTAGCGGGCCCCTACAATGAGCAGTTCTTC. This encodes CSAEGLAGPYNEQFF.

This clonotype showed up many times. CDR3 DNA sequence: TGTGCCATCAGTGTCGCTGGACTAGGGGTCCGGGAGCAGTACTTC. Translation gives CAISVAGLGVREQYF. The rearrangement joins TRBV10-3 to TRBJ2-7; 7 bases align to TRBD2. Losses at the gene ends were 4 bases for V and 7 bases for J; bases not matched to a gene: 13. The CDR3 is 15 residues long. Germline lookup yields CDR1 ENHRY and CDR2 SYGVKD.

Note on this clonotype: An end of the junction does not agree with germline; a read error may underlie this. The J gene is TRBJ2-1, the V gene TRBV12-3 or TRBV12-4, with TRBD2 matching 9 bases. CDR3 size: 16 residues. CDR3: CASSSSGREGYNEQFF. The CDR3 DNA follows: TGTGCCAGCAGTTCCTCCGGGCGGGAGGGTTACAACGAGCAGTTCTTC.

This clonotype was detected a few times. The chain uses TRBV27 and TRBJ1-1; maybe TRBD1 (5 bases). With 6 bases removed from V and 8 bases from J, the gap between germline ends came to 16 bases. The germline CDR1 and CDR2 sequences are MNHEY and SMNVEV (reference sequence). The CDR3 extends over 13 amino acids. The CDR3 loop is CASSTGRSDEAFF. In DNA, the CDR3 is TGTGCCAGCAGCACAGGACGATCGGACGAAGCTTTCTTT.

This clonotype was counted at least ten times. The rearrangement links TRBV9 to TRBJ2-3; D is possibly TRBD2 (6 bases). The CDR3 totals 16 residues. Trimming pared 0 bases from V and 1 base from J, leaving 12 bases between. The germline gives CDR1 SGDLS, CDR2 YYNGEE. In DNA, the CDR3 is TGTGCCAGCAGCGTAGCTGCCGGGGGTGGCACAGATACGCAGTATTTT. This translates into CASSVAAGGGTDTQYF.

This chain connects TRBV4-3 to TRBJ2-6; no firm D call. Germline assignment: CDR1 LGHNA and CDR2 YSLEER. This CDR3 comprises 17 residues. The V and J ends lost 1 base and 0 bases respectively, with 10 bases between them. The CDR3 DNA is TGCGCCAGCAGCCAAGCGGTCGGCCTCTCTGGGGCCAACGTCCTGACTTTC. It translates to CASSQAVGLSGANVLTF.

This clonotype was counted a few times. The V call is TRBV29-1, the J call TRBJ2-3; 13 bases are shared with TRBD2. Trimming removed 7 bases from V and 5 bases from J; junction bases left unmatched: 12. Germline V gene data show CDR1 as SQVTM and CDR2 as ANQGSEA. This CDR3 region has 16 residues. CDR3: CSAGRGLAGVRDTQYF. The CDR3 DNA reads as TGCAGCGCCGGACGAGGACTAGCGGGAGTGAGAGATACGCAGTATTTT.

The chain links TRBV14 to TRBJ2-7; possible D gene TRBD2, 6 bases. The CDR3 has 15 amino acids. CDR1 and CDR2 from the germline V gene are SGHDN and FVKESK. V shed 4 bases and J shed 3 bases, with 16 bases lying between them. As DNA, the CDR3 is TGTGCCAGCAGCCCCCTTAGCGGAGCCCTCTACGAGCAGTACTTC. Residues: CASSPLSGALYEQYF.

Regarding this clonotype: A read error may produce the germline difference seen at one junction end. The chain has TRBV3-1 and TRBJ2-7, with 7 bases fitting TRBD1. This CDR3 contains 17 residues. Germline values: CDR1 LGHDT, CDR2 YNNKEL (reference sequence). CDR3 nucleotides: TGTGCCGGCAGCCTAGAACTACCGGGACAGATCTCCTACGAGCAGTACTTC. Encoded protein: CAGSLELPGQISYEQYF.

In its sample, this clonotype was seen a few times. The chain has TRBV7-2 and TRBJ2-3; D is uncertain. The CDR3 loop spans 15 amino acids. Germline V gives CDR1 SGHTA, CDR2 FQGNSA. Trimming shortened V by 5 bases and J by 2 bases, and 14 bases separated the two germline ends. CDR3 sequence (DNA): TGTGCCAGCAGCCCCCAACCCACTAACACAGATACGCAGTATTTT. It encodes CASSPQPTNTDTQYF.

Note on this clonotype: A much more abundant neighbour one base away suggests this may be a read error. The rearrangement uses TRBV7-2 and TRBJ2-1; 7 nucleotides align to TRBD2. The J call is uncertain, as TRBJ2-7 better fits the DNA end. Germline lookup yields CDR1 SGHTA and CDR2 FQGNSA. The CDR3 runs 16 residues. CDR3 DNA sequence: TGTGCCAGCAGCATCTCTAGCGGAGCTAGCGACAATGAGCAGTACTTC. Its translation is CASSISSGASDNEQYF.

As regards this clonotype: This may be a read error: a much more frequent sequence differs by one nucleotide. V is TRBV20-1 and J is TRBJ2-5; TRBD2 matches at 7 bases. Germline V CDR1 and CDR2: DFQATT, SNEGSKA (reference sequence). The CDR3 runs to 13 residues. J lost 1 base, V lost 7 bases, and 6 bases had no gene match. The CDR3 sequence is CSVTSVPQETQYF. The CDR3 nucleotides are TGCAGTGTCACTAGCGTCCCCCAAGAGACCCAGTACTTC.

The chain has TRBV6-1 and TRBJ2-1; D gene ambiguous. The V end lost 11 bases, the J end lost 7 bases, and 18 bases lay between the germline ends. In germline, CDR1 is MNHNS, CDR2 SASEGT. The CDR3 totals 13 residues. CDR3 in DNA: TGTGCCTCAGGTAAATTTGGCACGAATGAGCAGTTCTTC. Its protein product is CASGKFGTNEQFF.

This rearrangement joins TRBV6-2 or TRBV6-3 to TRBJ1-4; tentative D call: TRBD1 (5 bases). Trimming shortened V by 6 bases and J by 10 bases, and 18 bases separated the two germline ends. The CDR3 sequence is 14 residues long. Per the germline V gene, CDR1 is MNHEY and CDR2 is SVGEGT. CDR3 sequence: CASRTTATYGKLFF. The CDR3 DNA reads TGTGCCAGCAGAACGACAGCCACGTATGGAAAACTGTTTTTT.

The chain employs TRBV12-3 or TRBV12-4 and TRBJ1-2; 8 bases line up with TRBD1. The CDR3 is 15 residues long. V dropped 6 bases and J dropped 2; count of bases not matched to a gene: 8. In DNA, the CDR3 is TGTGCCAGCAGGCGTACACAGGGGGGGAACTATGGCTACACCTTC. Translated, it gives CASRRTQGGNYGYTF.

The chain recombines TRBV29-1 with TRBJ2-6; D remains ambiguous. V lost 3 bases, J lost 1 base, and 16 bases lay in between. The CDR3 covers 17 residues. Looked up from germline, CDR1 is SQVTM and CDR2 is ANQGSEA. The CDR3 bases are TGCAGCGTTGATCGGCAGGACCCAAGATCTGGGGCCAACGTCCTGACTTTC. This translates into CSVDRQDPRSGANVLTF.

This chain connects TRBV14 to TRBJ1-4; D remains ambiguous. CDR1 SGHDN and CDR2 FVKESK come from the germline V gene. Trimming cost V 3 bases and J 8 bases, with 13 bases left between them. The CDR3 extends over 14 amino acids. The CDR3 is CASSHNQGGEKLFF. DNA of the CDR3: TGTGCCAGCAGCCATAACCAAGGAGGGGAAAAACTGTTTTTT.

The chain links TRBV7-2 to TRBJ2-1; D unclear. CDR1 is SGHTA, CDR2 FQGNSA, per germline. The CDR3 has 12 amino acids. V was shortened by 5 bases and J by 13 bases, with 15 bases between the two germline ends. The CDR3 is CASSESLTRQFF. Written as DNA, the CDR3 is TGTGCCAGCAGCGAAAGCCTTACCCGACAGTTCTTC.

The chain carries TRBV20-1 and TRBJ2-7; TRBD2 matches at 11 bases. Germline assignment: CDR1 DFQATT and CDR2 SNEGSKA (reference sequence). The J segment lost 3 bases and the V segment lost 3 bases, leaving 7 bases of the junction unmatched. The CDR3 sequence is 15 residues long. The CDR3 here is CSARVAGGPDYEQYF. For the CDR3, the DNA is TGCAGTGCTAGGGTAGCGGGAGGGCCAGACTACGAGCAGTACTTC.

This rearrangement joins TRBV5-1 to TRBJ1-1; D perhaps matches TRBD1 (5 bases). V lost 5 bases to trimming and J lost 5 bases, with 16 bases between them. The germline V gene encodes CDR1 SGHRS and CDR2 YFSETQ. This CDR3 has 14 amino acids. In DNA form, the CDR3 reads TGCGCCAGCAGGCCCCGGGACCCCGGGACTGAAGCTTTCTTT. Amino acids: CASRPRDPGTEAFF.

This chain uses TRBV4-3 with TRBJ2-1; D unresolved. Germline V gene lookup returns CDR1 LGHNA and CDR2 YSLEER. With 0 bases removed from V and 10 bases from J, the gap between germline ends came to 10 bases. There are 13 residues in the CDR3. CDR3 bases: TGCGCCAGCAGCCAAGATTATGGATTAGAGCAGTTCTTC. Its translation: CASSQDYGLEQFF.

This clonotype was seen only once. The gene calls are TRBV24-1 and TRBJ2-7; D not certain. V lost 7 bases, J lost 0 bases, and 9 bases lay in between. The CDR3 is 13 residues long. Per germline, CDR1 KGHDR and CDR2 SFDVKD. In DNA, the CDR3 is TGTGCCACCAGACGTTTGAGCTCCTACGAGCAGTACTTC. This encodes CATRRLSSYEQYF.

The chain combines TRBV20-1 with TRBJ2-2, with D tentatively TRBD2 (5 bases). This CDR3 spans 14 amino acids. The V gene lost 3 bases and the J gene lost 4 bases, with 12 bases spanning the gap. CDR1 is DFQATT and CDR2 is SNEGSKA in the germline V gene (reference sequence). This CDR3 reads CSASFQAGTGELFF. CDR3 in DNA: TGCAGTGCTAGTTTCCAGGCGGGCACCGGGGAGCTGTTTTTT.

The rearrangement uses TRBV28 and TRBJ1-1; maybe TRBD1 (5 bases). This CDR3 is 13 amino acids long. The V and J ends lost 6 bases and 11 bases respectively, with 19 bases between them. The germline gives CDR1 MDHEN, CDR2 SYDVKM. DNA of the CDR3: TGTGCCAGCAGCTCCCCAAAGCAGGGCTGGGCTTTCTTT. Amino acid sequence: CASSSPKQGWAFF. Full variable domain (rest looked up from reference TRBV28 and TRBJ1-1): DVKVTQSSRYLVKRTGEKVFLECVQDMDHENMFWYRQDPGLGLRLIYFSYDVKMKEKGDIPEGYSVSREKKERFSLILESASTNQTSMYLCASSSPKQGWAFFGQGTRLTVV.

J is TRBJ2-5 and V is TRBV2; no definite D call. This CDR3 is built from 13 residues. V lost 4 bases and J 1 base, leaving 7 bases between the germline ends. Germline V gene data show CDR1 as SNHLY and CDR2 as FYNNEI. The CDR3: CASSVRTQETQYF. The CDR3 nucleotides are TGTGCCAGCAGTGTGCGAACCCAAGAGACCCAGTACTTC.

This clonotype appeared a few times. The gene calls are TRBV5-1 and TRBJ1-1, with TRBD1 as a possible D gene (5 bases). The germline V gene encodes CDR1 SGHRS and CDR2 YFSETQ. The V end was cut by 4 bases, the J end by 1 base, with 11 bases between. CDR3 length equals 14 residues. This CDR3 reads CASSAIQGNTEAFF. The DNA for the CDR3 is TGCGCCAGCAGCGCGATCCAGGGGAACACTGAAGCTTTCTTT.

The rearrangement uses TRBV4-2 and TRBJ2-7; weak D call: TRBD1 (5 bases). V was shortened by 4 bases and J by 0 bases, with 22 bases between the two germline ends. The CDR3 has 18 amino acids. Germline-derived CDR1 and CDR2 are LGHNA and YNFKEQ. The CDR3 loop reads CASSLNLPGKSSSYEQYF. The CDR3 DNA reads TGTGCCAGCAGCCTCAATTTACCAGGGAAATCGAGCTCCTACGAGCAGTACTTC.